This TCR beta chain emerged from a study of blood T cell repertoires in COVID-19. Across the whole study: The United States, Italy and Spain provided the acute and convalescent COVID-19 samples. T cells, B-cell-depleted T cells, or PBMCs supplied cDNA or gDNA.

This CDR3 spans 15 amino acids. CDR1 SGHTA and CDR2 FQGNSA come from the germline V gene. J gave up 8 bases and V 6 bases, and 12 bases lay outside the gene matches. In the authors' methods: Amplification from reference gene primers served as the basis for estimated nucleated cell counts. Clones were sequenced by immunoSEQ multiplex PCR, and TCRdb holds only the in-frame ones, with some missing. That table supplies the V and J calls and clone size; D and trimming were determined from the DNA. The sample has around 190,000 clones, about 85% seen once. The sequenced sample was peripheral blood. This clonotype originated in a woman of 80 years or more with acute or convalescent COVID-19. This chain joins TRBV7-2 and TRBJ2-1, with 8 positions matching TRBD1. Here the CDR3 reads CASSRDRGSFHEQFF. Written as DNA, the CDR3 is TGTGCCAGCAGTAGAGACAGGGGAAGCTTCCATGAGCAGTTCTTC.